These 12 T cell receptor beta chains originate from one sample sequenced in a study of beta chain features in type 1 diabetes. The antigens for these receptors are not known. Points from the study as a whole: A moderate, significant TCRB CDR3 shortening appeared in type 1 diabetes across four CD4+ subsets.

All of the isolated RNA was reverse transcribed, so expressed TCRB transcripts were sequenced. TCRdb keeps only in-frame clones here, not all; method: immunoSEQ multiplex PCR. Of roughly 330,000 clones in the sample, roughly 12% were seen once. Sequencing used naive CD4+ T cells from blood. Every receptor here comes from a woman under 30 with type 1 diabetes.

The chain carries TRBV29-1 and TRBJ2-3; 13 nucleotides align to TRBD2. V lost 6 bases and J lost 4; bases outside the gene matches: 4. CDR3 length: 14 amino acids. Germline loops: CDR1 SQVTM, CDR2 ANQGSEA. The CDR3 DNA follows: TGCAGCGTGGGGACTAGCGGGATTGCAGATACGCAGTATTTT. Translated: CSVGTSGIADTQYF.

The chain recombines TRBV11-2 with TRBJ2-1; no definite D call. Germline V gene lookup returns CDR1 SGHAT and CDR2 FQNNGV. The CDR3 is made up of 15 amino acids. V was shortened by 5 bases and J by 3 bases, with 14 bases between the two germline ends. The CDR3 DNA follows: TGTGCCAGCAGCACTACCCCTCAGAACTACAATGAGCAGTTCTTC. Its protein is CASSTTPQNYNEQFF.

This clone was observed a few times. V is TRBV30 and J is TRBJ1-5, with D uncertain. The CDR3 sequence is 12 residues long. The V end lost 1 base, the J end lost 6 bases, and 7 bases lay between the germline ends. The V gene's germline CDR1 is GTSNPN and CDR2 SVGIG (reference sequence). The CDR3 sequence is CAWSGEGQPQHF. The DNA for the CDR3 is TGTGCCTGGAGTGGGGAGGGTCAGCCCCAGCATTTT.

This chain connects TRBV12-5 to TRBJ2-3; D may be TRBD1 (7 bases). The V gene's germline CDR1 is LGHNT and CDR2 FRNRAP. This CDR3 is built from 13 residues. The V end lost 8 bases, the J end lost 7 bases, and 16 bases lay between the germline ends. The CDR3 DNA is TGTGCTAGTTCTGGAGGGGGCATGTATACGCAGTATTTT. The encoded protein is CASSGGGMYTQYF. Full variable domain (rest looked up from reference TRBV12-5 and TRBJ2-3): DARVTQTPRHKVTEMGQEVTMRCQPILGHNTVFWYRQTMMQGLELLAYFRNRAPLDDSGMPKDRFSAEMPDATLATLKIQPSEPRDSAVYFCASSGGGMYTQYFGPGTRLTVL.

V and J are TRBV30 and TRBJ1-1; TRBD1 might be the D (5 bases). Germline CDR1 GTSNPN, CDR2 SVGIG (reference sequence). Trimming removed 3 bases from V and 4 bases from J, with 12 bases in between. The CDR3 sequence is 13 residues long. The CDR3 sequence: CAWRQGWVTEAFF. Written as DNA, the CDR3 is TGTGCCTGGAGGCAGGGTTGGGTCACTGAAGCTTTCTTT.

In this sample, this clone turned up a few times. The CDR3 here is CASSFQTSRETQYF. CDR3 DNA sequence: TGTGCCAGCAGCTTTCAGACTAGTCGAGAGACCCAGTACTTC. The chain combines TRBV7-6 with TRBJ2-5; D perhaps matches TRBD2 (6 bases). This CDR3 has 14 amino acids. V shed 3 bases and J shed 4 bases, with 12 bases lying between them. Germline V gene data show CDR1 as SGHVS and CDR2 as FNYEAQ.

This rearrangement joins TRBV30 to TRBJ2-4, with 9 positions matching TRBD2. The germline CDR1 and CDR2 sequences are GTSNPN and SVGIG (reference sequence). This CDR3 is built from 14 residues. Trimming took 5 bases from V and 10 from J; bases not matched to a gene: 12. CDR3 region: CAWSGWAGGLIQYF. In DNA form, the CDR3 reads TGTGCCTGGTCCGGGTGGGCGGGAGGGTTGATTCAGTACTTC.

This clone was seen more than once but under ten times. This chain connects TRBV19 to TRBJ2-4; 7 bases align to TRBD1. The CDR3 contains 15 residues. In germline, CDR1 is LNHDA, CDR2 SQIVND (reference sequence). V was pared by 1 base and J by 7 bases, with 7 bases of the junction left unmatched. CDR3 sequence reads: CASSIGQGKGNIQYF. As DNA, the CDR3 is TGTGCCAGTAGTATAGGACAGGGAAAGGGGAACATTCAGTACTTC.

The chain employs TRBV5-4 and TRBJ2-5; TRBD2 is a possible D gene (5 bases). CDR1 and CDR2 (germline): SGHNT, YYREEE (reference sequence). Deletions cut 3 bases from V and 5 bases from J, with 17 bases between. The CDR3 loop spans 15 amino acids. CDR3 region: CASSSVEGRGETQYF. The DNA of the CDR3 is TGTGCCAGCAGCTCGGTCGAAGGGCGAGGGGAGACCCAGTACTTC. Combining the CDR3 with reference TRBV5-4 and TRBJ2-5 gives the whole variable domain ETGVTQSPTHLIKTRGQQVTLRCSSQSGHNTVSWYQQALGQGPQFIFQYYREEENGRGNFPPRFSGLQFPNYSSELNVNALELDDSALYLCASSSVEGRGETQYFGPGTRLLVL.

Points on this clone: Within the sample, other DNA sequences also encode this same CDR3. The genes are TRBV2 and TRBJ1-5, with 8 bases lining up with TRBD1. CDR1 is SNHLY and CDR2 is FYNNEI in the germline V gene. The CDR3 consists of 13 residues. Unmatched junction bases numbered 2, after V lost 6 bases and J lost 4 bases. CDR3: CASRDRGNQPQHF. The CDR3 nucleotides read TGTGCCAGCAGAGACAGGGGTAATCAGCCCCAGCATTTT.

The V and J genes are TRBV10-3 and TRBJ2-1; D ambiguous. CDR1 and CDR2 (germline): ENHRY, SYGVKD. This CDR3 has 13 amino acids. V was trimmed by 4 bases and J by 5 bases, leaving 9 bases between them. Here the CDR3 reads CAISGGHNNEQFF. The CDR3 DNA sequence: TGTGCCATCAGTGGCGGCCATAACAATGAGCAGTTCTTC.

The chain has TRBV5-1 and TRBJ2-2, with TRBD2 identical over 10 bases. V dropped 2 bases and J dropped 3; count of bases not matched to a gene: 1. CDR3 length equals 15 residues. Germline-derived CDR1 and CDR2 are SGHRS and YFSETQ. The CDR3 nucleotides are TGCGCCAGCAGCTTTCTAGCGGGAGACACCGGGGAGCTGTTTTTT. It is translated as CASSFLAGDTGELFF.